This T cell receptor (beta chain) is drawn from a study of cytomegalovirus exposure and HLA in healthy donors. Turning to this clone: The antigen is undetermined.

V shed 0 bases and J 2 bases; nucleotides not matched to a gene: 3. The CDR3 extends over 15 amino acids. CDR1 is SGDLS, CDR2 YYNGEE, per germline. General observations from the study: Cytomegalovirus-associated TCR beta chains were listed, numbering 164.

TCRdb's table, derived via immunoSEQ multiplex PCR, lists solely in-frame clones and lacks some. The sample contains fewer than 200,000 clones, over 85% of which appear only once. This receptor was obtained from a woman between 18 and 30 years old in good health and CMV-seropositive. Sequencing was done on a sample of PBMCs. The chain has TRBV9 and TRBJ2-3; TRBD2 aligns across 7 bases. CDR3 sequence (DNA): TGTGCCAGCAGCGTAGGGCTAGCGGACACAGATACGCAGTATTTT. Its protein product is CASSVGLADTDTQYF.